The 4 T cell receptor beta chains below were found in one sample sequenced in a study of read filtering for tumor transcriptome and immune sequencing (dated by TCRdb to the early 2020s). These reads were obtained on an Illumina HiSeq 4000. The Immunoverse kit was used to build TCR libraries from about 400 ng RNA, with molecular barcoded adaptors covering alpha/delta and beta/gamma chains. TCRdb applied fastp at Q25 and MiXCR to the public reads, then kept only in-frame beta chains. Every entry covers one CDR3 protein and lists the most common genes and DNA from its rows. The sample profile shows 60,000 to 80,000 distinct CDR3 sequences; more than 11% of them were found once. 45% of the sample lies in the top ten. Sample: a population of CD138-negative cells sorted from bone marrow. The cell subset or site label here, explained by the study, means: bone marrow mononuclear cells depleted of CD138+ plasma/myeloma cells by negative magnetic selection. These TCRs come from a donor at least 40 years old with multiple myeloma.

This clonotype was seen at least ten times. V gene TRBV5-1 combines with J gene TRBJ2-1; 7 nucleotides match TRBD1. Losses at the gene ends were 4 bases for V and 7 bases for J; bases not matched to a gene: 11. CDR3 length: 15 residues. Germline-derived CDR1 and CDR2 are SGHRS and YFSETQ. The CDR3 DNA follows: TGCGCCAGCAGCCCCATGGACAGGATCGAGAATGAGCAGTTCTTC. This sequence encodes CASSPMDRIENEQFF.

A remark on this clonotype: Because it lacks the conserved phenylalanine or tryptophan at the end, this CDR3 is likely a read error. This chain joins TRBV28 and TRBJ2-2; D is unclear. V lost 6 bases to trimming and J lost 4 bases, with 9 bases between them. Germline assignment: CDR1 MDHEN and CDR2 SYDVKM. The CDR3 runs to 13 residues. This CDR3 is CASSHPFTGELFL. CDR3 nucleotide sequence: TGTGCCAGCAGCCACCCCTTCACCGGGGAGCTGTTTCTT.

This chain uses TRBV5-1 with TRBJ2-7, with 11 bases aligning to TRBD2. There are 15 residues in the CDR3. Trimming took 4 bases from V and 0 from J; bases not matched to a gene: 3. The germline V gene encodes CDR1 SGHRS and CDR2 YFSETQ. This CDR3 is CASSVTSGSSYEQYF. The CDR3 coding sequence is TGCGCCAGCAGCGTCACTAGCGGGAGCTCCTACGAGCAGTACTTC.

This clonotype appeared many times. The chain combines TRBV29-1 with TRBJ1-1; D gene uncertain. The V end lost 7 bases, the J end lost 1 base, and 10 bases lay between the germline ends. The germline V gene encodes CDR1 SQVTM and CDR2 ANQGSEA. The CDR3 runs 12 residues. The CDR3 is CSAVRRNTEAFF. The CDR3 nucleotides are TGCAGCGCCGTTCGGAGGAACACTGAAGCTTTCTTT.